Below are 5 T cell receptor beta chains sequenced from a single sample in a study of shared clonotypes between healthy human individuals. Naive-designated CD8 cells lacked CD45RO, were positively enriched for CCR7, and omitted terminally differentiated effector memory CD45RA+ cells. TCRdb's table, derived via immunoSEQ multiplex PCR, lists solely in-frame clones and lacks some. The sample lists 750,000 to 1,000,000 clones; approximately 92% were seen once. Sequenced: naive CD8+ T cells sorted from blood. These TCRs come from a man aged 25 to 45 in good health.

This clone appeared a single time. The chain has TRBV7-3 and TRBJ2-1; D remains ambiguous. Looked up from germline, CDR1 is SGHTA and CDR2 is FQGTGA. The CDR3 is 11 amino acids. The V end was cut by 5 bases, the J end by 9 bases, with 8 bases between. CDR3 nucleotide sequence: TGTGCCAGCAGCACATCTAGTGAGCAGTTCTTC. This codes for CASSTSSEQFF. The entire variable domain, with the rest obtained from reference TRBV7-3 and TRBJ2-1, is as follows: GAGVSQTPSNKVTEKGKYVELRCDPISGHTALYWYRQSLGQGPEFLIYFQGTGAADDSGLPNDRFFAVRPEGSVSTLKIQRTERGDSAVYLCASSTSSEQFFGPGTRLTVL.

The genes are TRBV2 and TRBJ2-7, with unresolved D. V lost 10 bases to trimming and J lost 7 bases, with 17 bases between them. In germline, CDR1 is SNHLY, CDR2 FYNNEI. The CDR3 consists of 12 residues. CDR3 DNA: TGTGCCACCCAAAAGAAAGTTTGGGAGCAGTACTTC. It codes for CATQKKVWEQYF.

V usage is TRBV9 and J usage is TRBJ2-7; a weak D match, TRBD2 (6 bases). Germline V gene lookup returns CDR1 SGDLS and CDR2 YYNGEE. This CDR3 region has 15 residues. V lost 3 bases and J lost 3, with 16 bases in between. The CDR3 DNA follows: TGTGCCAGCAGCGCGACGGGACTCTCCTACTACGAGCAGTACTTC. It specifies CASSATGLSYYEQYF.

CDR3 loop: CAWDRDNPYEQYF. CDR3 nucleotides: TGTGCCTGGGACCGGGACAATCCCTACGAGCAGTACTTC. This sequence joins TRBV30 and TRBJ2-7; TRBD1 might be the D (6 bases). This CDR3 has 13 residues. In germline, CDR1 is GTSNPN, CDR2 SVGIG (reference sequence). Trimming took 5 bases from V and 2 from J, leaving 13 bases between them.

The chain joins TRBV7-9 to TRBJ2-5; D is uncertain. Germline V gene lookup returns CDR1 SEHNR and CDR2 FQNEAQ (reference sequence). CDR3 size: 13 residues. Trimming took 4 bases from V and 2 from J, leaving 8 bases between them. The CDR3 protein is CASSSSLQETQYF. The CDR3 nucleotides are TGTGCCAGCAGCTCCAGTCTTCAAGAGACCCAGTACTTC.